These 32 T cell receptor beta chains were all obtained from the same sample, sequenced in a study of siplizumab effects on memory and regulatory T cells. This table comes from immunoSEQ multiplex PCR, and its TCRdb copy is limited to in-frame clones, with some not included. The sample has approximately 100,000 clones, just over 90% seen once; the top ten hold around 0.68%. Sequencing used Tregs sorted from blood. All receptors come from a human donor in good health.

V usage is TRBV7-9 and J usage is TRBJ1-5; 8 nucleotides align to TRBD1. Losses at the gene ends were 3 bases for V and 5 bases for J; bases not matched to a gene: 6. The CDR3 is made up of 15 amino acids. The germline CDR1 and CDR2 sequences are SEHNR and FQNEAQ (reference sequence). The CDR3 region has the DNA TGTGCCAGCAGCTTTGGGACAGGCGATTATCAGCCCCAGCATTTT. This encodes CASSFGTGDYQPQHF.

This clone was detected once. This chain connects TRBV23-1 to TRBJ1-2, with D possibly matching TRBD1 (5 bases). TRBV23-1 has ORF status, its function being uncertain. The CDR3 is made up of 18 amino acids. The V and J ends lost 0 bases and 8 bases respectively, with 25 bases between them. CDR3 DNA sequence: TGCGCCAGCAGTCAATCTCTACCCCGTTTCAGGGAATCGCGGGGCTACACCTTC. It encodes CASSQSLPRFRESRGYTF.

V is TRBV10-3 and J is TRBJ2-5; 7 positions match TRBD1. The CDR3 has 13 amino acids. Trimming cost V 4 bases and J 5 bases; bases outside gene matches: 4. CDR1 and CDR2 (germline): ENHRY, SYGVKD. In DNA form, the CDR3 reads TGTGCCATCAGTGCCCGGGACAGTGAGACCCAGTACTTC. Protein: CAISARDSETQYF.

V is TRBV7-9 and J is TRBJ1-2, with D tentatively TRBD1 (5 bases). The CDR3 runs to 14 residues. The V end lost 2 bases, the J end lost 7 bases, and 14 bases lay between the germline ends. CDR1 is SEHNR, CDR2 FQNEAQ, per germline (reference sequence). The CDR3 nucleotides are TGTGCCAGCAGCTTATGGGGGGGATCTGGTGGCTACACCTTC. Its protein is CASSLWGGSGGYTF.

The V call is TRBV7-3, the J call TRBJ2-1, with 8 bases fitting TRBD2. V trimming: 2 bases; J trimming: 7 bases; junction bases outside the gene matches: 13. The length of the CDR3 is 17 residues. CDR1 is SGHTA, CDR2 FQGTGA, per germline. The CDR3 nucleotides read TGTGCCAGCAGCTTAGATAGGACGGGAGGGGTGGGAAATGAGCAGTTCTTC. The encoded protein is CASSLDRTGGVGNEQFF.

This clone was detected once. The V and J genes are TRBV2 and TRBJ2-1; TRBD1 agrees at 7 bases. The CDR3 covers 15 residues. Germline CDR1 is SNHLY and CDR2 is FYNNEI. With V trimmed by 3 bases and J by 4 bases, 6 bases remained unmatched. The CDR3 DNA is TGTGCCAGCAGTGATACGGGACAGCTATACAATGAGCAGTTCTTC. This gives the protein CASSDTGQLYNEQFF.

The chain couples TRBV11-2 to TRBJ2-5; D is ambiguous. Germline V gene data show CDR1 as SGHAT and CDR2 as FQNNGV. This CDR3 is 11 amino acids long. V lost 3 bases, J lost 2 bases, and 1 base lay in between. The CDR3 protein is CASSFQETQYF. The CDR3, as DNA: TGTGCCAGCAGCTTTCAAGAGACCCAGTACTTC.

The chain employs TRBV19 and TRBJ2-7, with a tentative D call TRBD1 (5 bases). CDR1 and CDR2 (germline): LNHDA, SQIVND (reference sequence). This CDR3 region has 14 residues. The V and J ends lost 3 bases and 5 bases respectively, with 14 bases between them. In DNA, the CDR3 is TGTGCCAGTAGTATTGGAAAGGGGTGGAACGAGCAGTACTTC. Protein: CASSIGKGWNEQYF.

The J gene is TRBJ1-1, the V gene TRBV5-4, with a weak D call TRBD1 (6 bases). V shed 4 bases and J shed 4 bases, with 20 bases lying between them. This CDR3 has 16 amino acids. Germline-derived CDR1 and CDR2 are SGHNT and YYREEE (reference sequence). The CDR3 sequence: CASSRRRSGAGTEAFF. CDR3 DNA: TGTGCCAGCAGCCGCAGGCGGTCGGGGGCAGGCACTGAAGCTTTCTTT.

The CDR3 region is CASSLEGALSTDTQYF. DNA of the CDR3: TGCGCCAGCAGCTTGGAGGGGGCGCTGAGCACAGATACGCAGTATTTT. The rearrangement links TRBV5-1 to TRBJ2-3; 7 bases are shared with TRBD1. Per germline, CDR1 SGHRS and CDR2 YFSETQ. V lost 0 bases to trimming and J lost 0 bases; unmatched junction nucleotides: 4. CDR3 length equals 16 residues.

The chain combines TRBV14 with TRBJ2-2, with TRBD2 matching over 10 bases. This CDR3 region has 18 residues. CDR1 and CDR2 from the germline V gene are SGHDN and FVKESK. J lost 4 bases, V lost 4 bases, and 12 bases had no gene match. The CDR3 nucleotides read TGTGCCAGCAGCCCGAGGTTTCTAGCGGGAGTGGGCACCGGGGAGCTGTTTTTT. Translating it yields CASSPRFLAGVGTGELFF. The full variable domain, rest sourced from reference TRBV14 and TRBJ2-2, is EAGVTQFPSHSVIEKGQTVTLRCDPISGHDNLYWYRRVMGKEIKFLLHFVKESKQDESGMPNNRFLAERTGGTYSTLKVQPAELEDSGVYFCASSPRFLAGVGTGELFFGEGSRLTVL.

This clone was observed a single time. This chain uses TRBV19 with TRBJ2-7, with 8 bases lining up with TRBD2. CDR3 length: 14 residues. J was trimmed by 7 bases and V by 5 bases; bases with no gene match: 10. Per germline, CDR1 LNHDA and CDR2 SQIVND (reference sequence). CDR3 nucleotide sequence: TGTGCCAGTAGTGGGAGCGGGAGAGGCAAAGAGCAGTACTTC. Its protein is CASSGSGRGKEQYF.

CDR3 sequence reads: CAWSPRLAGTDTQYF. Written as DNA, the CDR3 is TGTGCCTGGAGTCCCAGACTAGCGGGAACAGATACGCAGTATTTT. V gene TRBV30 combines with J gene TRBJ2-3, with TRBD2 matching 11 bases. This CDR3 has 15 residues. The germline V gene encodes CDR1 GTSNPN and CDR2 SVGIG (reference sequence). V was clipped by 2 bases and J by 3 bases; unmatched bases: 4.

The genes are TRBV5-1 and TRBJ1-1; D may be TRBD1 (5 bases). V shed 0 bases and J shed 4 bases, with 16 bases lying between them. Germline V CDR1 and CDR2: SGHRS, YFSETQ. This CDR3 contains 16 residues. CDR3 amino acids: CASSLDMGGAGTEAFF. DNA of the CDR3: TGCGCCAGCAGCTTGGATATGGGAGGGGCGGGCACTGAAGCTTTCTTT.

CDR3: CASSQRRDLSLSGNTIYF. The CDR3 DNA reads TGTGCCAGCAGCCAAAGACGGGACTTATCACTCTCTGGAAACACCATATATTTT. The chain couples TRBV16 to TRBJ1-3, with D possibly TRBD1 on 5 matching bases. CDR1 is KGHSY and CDR2 is FQNENV in the germline V gene. CDR3 length: 18 residues. Deletions cut 2 bases from V and 0 bases from J, with 17 bases between.

The chain recombines TRBV7-2 with TRBJ1-1, with 7 bases that match TRBD1. V gave up 3 bases and J gave up 5 bases; unmatched junction bases: 6. The V gene's germline CDR1 is SGHTA and CDR2 FQGNSA. The CDR3 runs to 14 residues. The CDR3 here is CASSLVTGVTEAFF. The CDR3 DNA reads as TGTGCCAGCAGCTTGGTTACAGGGGTGACTGAAGCTTTCTTT.

On this clone itself: A read error may produce the germline difference seen at one junction end. The V and J genes are TRBV7-7 and TRBJ2-2; D perhaps matches TRBD1 (6 bases). CDR3 length equals 13 residues. Germline loops: CDR1 SSHAT, CDR2 FNYEAQ (reference sequence). CDR3 protein: CASSLDRTGELFF. The CDR3 coding sequence is TGTGCTAGCAGCTTAGACAGGACCGGGGAGCTGTTTTTT. Combining the CDR3 with reference TRBV7-7 and TRBJ2-2 gives the whole variable domain GAGVSQSPRYKVTKRGQDVTLRCDPISSHATLYWYQQALGQGPEFLTYFNYEAQPDKSGLPSDRFSAERPEGSISTLTIQRTEQRDSAMYRCASSLDRTGELFFGEGSRLTVL.

As concerns this clone: This sample also contains other DNA sequences that code for the same CDR3. J is TRBJ2-7 and V is TRBV5-4, with 7 bases identical to TRBD2. V lost 4 bases to trimming and J lost 1 base; unmatched junction nucleotides: 11. Germline CDR1 is SGHNT and CDR2 is YYREEE (reference sequence). The CDR3 is 16 amino acids. The CDR3 DNA reads TGTGCCAGCAGCCCAGGCATCTCTAGCGGATCCTACGAGCAGTACTTC. Translation: CASSPGISSGSYEQYF.

The chain is built from TRBV6-6 and TRBJ1-5, with TRBD1 as a possible D gene (5 bases). Trimming took off 9 bases at V and 6 bases at J, with 9 bases between the two ends. This CDR3 comprises 11 residues. The germline CDR1 and CDR2 sequences are MNHNY and SVGAGI (reference sequence). The CDR3 DNA reads as TGTGCCAGTGGGACGACTCAGCCCCAGCATTTT. It specifies CASGTTQPQHF.

The chain combines TRBV15 with TRBJ2-1; tentatively, D is TRBD1 (5 bases). CDR3 size: 16 residues. Germline V CDR1 and CDR2: LNHNV, YYDKDF (reference sequence). V was trimmed by 0 bases and J by 1 base, leaving 10 bases between them. CDR3: CATSRDAQASYNEQFF. In nucleotides, the CDR3 is TGTGCCACCAGCAGAGATGCACAGGCTTCCTACAATGAGCAGTTCTTC.

The rearrangement links TRBV5-1 to TRBJ2-7, with a weak D call TRBD2 (6 bases). Trimming cost V 3 bases and J 3 bases, with 16 bases left between them. Germline CDR1 SGHRS, CDR2 YFSETQ. The CDR3 covers 15 residues. CDR3 sequence (DNA): TGCGCCAGCAGCTGGGGGGTAGGAGGTGGCTACGAGCAGTACTTC. Protein product: CASSWGVGGGYEQYF. The full variable domain, rest sourced from reference TRBV5-1 and TRBJ2-7, is KAGVTQTPRYLIKTRGQQVTLSCSPISGHRSVSWYQQTPGQGLQFLFEYFSETQRNKGNFPGRFSGRQFSNSRSEMNVSTLELGDSALYLCASSWGVGGGYEQYFGPGTRLTVT.

The chain uses TRBV7-3 and TRBJ2-3; D call uncertain. V dropped 2 bases and J dropped 2 bases, with 8 bases sitting between them. CDR1 and CDR2 (germline): SGHTA, FQGTGA. There are 14 residues in the CDR3. The CDR3 here is CASSLGSYTDTQYF. The CDR3 nucleotides are TGTGCCAGCAGCTTAGGCTCATACACAGATACGCAGTATTTT.

The chain carries TRBV7-9 and TRBJ2-2, with 15 positions matching TRBD2. V gave up 5 bases and J gave up 8 bases; unmatched junction bases: 9. The germline CDR1 and CDR2 sequences are SEHNR and FQNEAQ (reference sequence). There are 17 residues in the CDR3. The CDR3 sequence is CASSRTSGRANTGELFF. The DNA for the CDR3 is TGTGCCAGCAGCCGGACTAGCGGGAGGGCTAATACGGGGGAGCTGTTTTTT.

The rearrangement joins TRBV7-8 to TRBJ1-5, with 8 bases matching TRBD1. CDR3 length equals 16 residues. Germline V CDR1 and CDR2: SGHVS, FQNEAQ. Germline trimming cut 2 bases from V and 3 bases from J; bases unmatched to any gene: 6. The CDR3 DNA sequence: TGTGCCAGCAGCTTAACCCAGACAGGGGCCAATCAGCCCCAGCATTTT. As protein: CASSLTQTGANQPQHF.

The chain has TRBV7-6 and TRBJ2-5; D call uncertain. The CDR3 is made up of 12 amino acids. V lost 5 bases and J lost 2, with 6 bases in between. Germline-derived CDR1 and CDR2 are SGHVS and FNYEAQ. Here the CDR3 reads CASSGTQETQYF. The CDR3 DNA reads TGTGCCAGCAGCGGCACTCAAGAGACCCAGTACTTC.

The chain joins TRBV5-4 to TRBJ2-6, with 8 positions matching TRBD1. V shed 3 bases and J 0 bases; nucleotides not matched to a gene: 5. The CDR3 is 17 amino acids. The germline V gene has CDR1 SGHNT and CDR2 YYREEE (reference sequence). CDR3 in amino acids: CASSSRDRYSGANVLTF. The CDR3 bases are TGTGCCAGCAGCTCCCGGGACAGGTACTCTGGGGCCAACGTCCTGACTTTC.

This clone was recorded once. This chain joins TRBV12-5 and TRBJ1-4; no definite D call. Germline V gene lookup returns CDR1 LGHNT and CDR2 FRNRAP. V was trimmed by 6 bases and J by 0 bases, leaving 11 bases between them. This CDR3 is 15 amino acids long. In nucleotides, the CDR3 is TGTGCTAGTGGCCCGCGGGATCCAACTAATGAAAAACTGTTTTTT. Translated: CASGPRDPTNEKLFF.

The chain links TRBV9 to TRBJ1-2; D ambiguous. The V and J ends lost 5 bases and 6 bases respectively, with 20 bases between them. CDR1 and CDR2 from the germline V gene are SGDLS and YYNGEE. The CDR3 length is 15 residues. CDR3 residues: CASSVLGRTLDGYTF. The CDR3, as DNA: TGTGCCAGCAGTGTATTAGGACGGACCCTCGATGGCTACACCTTC.

The V call is TRBV7-3, the J call TRBJ2-5, with TRBD2 as a possible D gene (6 bases). V was cut by 5 bases and J by 5 bases, with 18 bases left in between. Per germline, CDR1 SGHTA and CDR2 FQGTGA. CDR3 length: 15 residues. For the CDR3, the DNA is TGTGCCAGCAGCCCCTGGGCTAGCGAGGGGGAGACCCAGTACTTC. The encoded protein is CASSPWASEGETQYF.

The chain has TRBV19 and TRBJ1-2; no firm D call. V lost 4 bases, J lost 1 base, and 4 bases lay in between. The CDR3 sequence is 12 residues long. The germline V gene has CDR1 LNHDA and CDR2 SQIVND (reference sequence). This chain's CDR3 is CASSTDNYGYTF. CDR3 sequence (DNA): TGTGCCAGTAGTACAGATAACTATGGCTACACCTTC.

This chain uses TRBV7-3 with TRBJ2-2; no firm D call. V was shortened by 9 bases and J by 5 bases, with 13 bases between the two germline ends. Germline-derived CDR1 and CDR2 are SGHTA and FQGTGA. The CDR3 runs 13 residues. Here the CDR3 reads CASRELSTGELFF. The CDR3 nucleotides are TGTGCCAGTCGCGAGTTGTCGACCGGGGAGCTGTTTTTT.

The chain is built from TRBV2 and TRBJ1-2; the match to TRBD1 covers 10 bases. With 6 bases clipped from V and 6 bases from J, the junction kept 10 bases outside the gene matches. Per the germline V gene, CDR1 is SNHLY and CDR2 is FYNNEI. There are 15 residues in the CDR3. The CDR3 DNA is TGTGCCAGCAGGGTAGACAGGGGGCCGGCGAATGGCTACACCTTC. Its protein is CASRVDRGPANGYTF.